Below, 6 T cell receptor beta chains from the same sample are listed, as sequenced in a study of blood T cell repertoires in COVID-19. Only in-frame clones appear in the TCRdb table, and some are missing; sequencing was by immunoSEQ multiplex PCR. The sample lists fewer than 650,000 clones, roughly nine tenths seen once, with 7.8% in the top ten. Input material: peripheral blood. These TCRs come from a woman aged 45 to 65 with COVID-19, enrolled during active disease.

The chain uses TRBV10-3 and TRBJ1-5; D may be TRBD1 (6 bases). Trimming shortened V by 8 bases and J by 2 bases, and 10 bases separated the two germline ends. Germline V gives CDR1 ENHRY, CDR2 SYGVKD. The CDR3 consists of 13 residues. DNA of the CDR3: TGTGCCATCTTGGACAGCCGCAATCAGCCCCAGCATTTT. Protein sequence: CAILDSRNQPQHF.

This clone has just a few counts. This chain joins TRBV6-5 and TRBJ1-6; D remains unclear. V lost 10 bases to trimming and J lost 7 bases, with 11 bases between them. Germline V gene lookup returns CDR1 MNHEY and CDR2 SVGAGI. The CDR3 runs to 12 residues. The CDR3 DNA reads as TGTGCCATCTGGAGTCTAAATTCACCCCTCCACTTT. It codes for CAIWSLNSPLHF.

J is TRBJ2-2 and V is TRBV10-1; D might be TRBD1 (6 bases). The CDR3 is made up of 15 amino acids. Germline CDR1 WNHNN, CDR2 SYGVQD (reference sequence). The V gene lost 3 bases and the J gene lost 5 bases, with 13 bases spanning the gap. CDR3 nucleotide sequence: TGCGCCAGCAGTGATCCGGGACAAAAGACCGGGGAGCTGTTTTTT. Encoded protein: CASSDPGQKTGELFF.

J is TRBJ2-7 and V is TRBV6-5; TRBD1 aligns across 10 bases. Per germline, CDR1 MNHEY and CDR2 SVGAGI. V shed 4 bases, J shed 2 bases, and the junction held 8 bases outside the gene matches. The CDR3 is made up of 16 amino acids. The CDR3 spells CASSWDRGPLAYEQYF. CDR3 DNA: TGTGCCAGCAGTTGGGACAGGGGTCCTCTTGCCTACGAGCAGTACTTC.

This chain connects TRBV25-1 to TRBJ1-2; D gene ambiguous. CDR3 length equals 12 residues. V lost 8 bases to trimming and J lost 3 bases, with 10 bases between them. Germline V lookup: CDR1 MGHDK, CDR2 SYGVNS. The CDR3 nucleotides are TGTGCCAGCTCCGTCGGGGACTATGGCTACACCTTC. Translation gives CASSVGDYGYTF.

This clone was observed once. V is TRBV24-1 and J is TRBJ2-3, with D possibly TRBD2 on 7 matching bases. The V gene lost 4 bases and the J gene lost 3 bases, with 16 bases spanning the gap. Germline-derived CDR1 and CDR2 are KGHDR and SFDVKD. The CDR3 runs to 16 residues. CDR3 amino acids: CATSENAGARTDTQYF. For the CDR3, the DNA is TGTGCCACCAGTGAAAATGCGGGGGCCCGAACAGATACGCAGTATTTT.